A selection of T cell receptor beta chains follows, all from one sample in a study of shared clonotypes between healthy human individuals. Method: immunoSEQ multiplex PCR; TCRdb's copy keeps in-frame clones and lacks some. In the table there are about 1 million clones, 78% of which are singletons. Source material: memory CD4+ T cells from PBMCs. These receptors were collected from a man in his late teens or twenties in good health. Some clones in this sample may be carry-over from other donors' samples. CDR3s include the opening cysteine and the closing phenylalanine or tryptophan. The D gene is left open where the match is weak. The listing skips clone size in some rows; elsewhere it reads once, few, many or a size class.

clone size: .; J gene: TRBJ2-1; D gene: TRBD2; V gene: TRBV7-2; CDR3 protein: CASRLTPGLAGSNEQFF; CDR3 DNA: TGTGCCAGCAGACTAACCCCCGGACTAGCGGGTTCCAATGAGCAGTTCTTC
clone size: .; J gene: TRBJ2-3; D gene: TRBD2; V gene: TRBV5-6; CDR3 protein: CASSRGGRAMGTDTQYF; CDR3 DNA: TGTGCCAGCAGCCGGGGCGGGAGGGCGATGGGCACAGATACGCAGTATTTT
clone size: .; J gene: TRBJ2-7; D gene: .; V gene: TRBV6-6; CDR3 protein: CASSDRQMQYF; CDR3 DNA: TGTGCCAGCAGCGACCGACAGATGCAGTACTTC
clone size: .; J gene: TRBJ1-1; D gene: .; V gene: TRBV6-1; CDR3 protein: CASSEPGLNTEAFF; CDR3 DNA: TGTGCCAGCAGTGAACCGGGATTGAACACTGAAGCTTTCTTT
clone size: .; J gene: TRBJ1-6; D gene: .; V gene: TRBV28; CDR3 protein: CASSRTLRAPLHF; CDR3 DNA: TGTGCCAGCAGCCGAACCCTCAGGGCCCCCCTCCACTTT
clone size: .; J gene: TRBJ1-3; D gene: .; V gene: TRBV18; CDR3 protein: CASSPGSSGNTIYF; CDR3 DNA: TGTGCCAGCTCACCAGGGTCCTCGGGAAACACCATATATTTT
clone size: few; J gene: TRBJ1-2; D gene: .; V gene: TRBV11-3; CDR3 protein: CASSAGGQGYTF; CDR3 DNA: TGTGCCAGCAGCGCGGGCGGCCAGGGCTACACCTTC
clone size: once; J gene: TRBJ2-5; D gene: .; V gene: TRBV5-1; CDR3 protein: CASSSAGTPQETQYF; CDR3 DNA: TGCGCCAGCAGTTCGGCCGGGACCCCACAAGAGACCCAGTACTTC
clone size: .; J gene: TRBJ2-1; D gene: TRBD2; V gene: TRBV28; CDR3 protein: CASSPGLAGDNEQFF; CDR3 DNA: TGTGCCAGCAGCCCAGGGCTAGCGGGAGATAATGAGCAGTTCTTC
clone size: few; J gene: TRBJ1-1; D gene: .; V gene: TRBV7-3; CDR3 protein: CASSQWSNTEAFF; CDR3 DNA: TGTGCCAGCAGCCAATGGAGTAACACTGAAGCTTTCTTT
clone size: .; J gene: TRBJ2-5; D gene: TRBD2; V gene: TRBV20-1; CDR3 protein: CSARDRGEQYF; CDR3 DNA: TGCAGTGCTAGAGATCGGGGGGAGCAGTACTTC
clone size: .; J gene: TRBJ2-5; D gene: .; V gene: TRBV30; CDR3 protein: CAWSGGPSQETQYF; CDR3 DNA: TGTGCCTGGAGTGGGGGACCAAGCCAAGAGACCCAGTACTTC
clone size: .; J gene: TRBJ1-1; D gene: TRBD1; V gene: TRBV2; CDR3 protein: CASGQEMNTEAFF; CDR3 DNA: TGTGCCAGCGGACAGGAGATGAACACTGAAGCTTTCTTT
clone size: .; J gene: TRBJ2-1; D gene: TRBD2; V gene: TRBV10-3; CDR3 protein: CAISERSGRANPYNEQFF; CDR3 DNA: TGTGCCATCAGTGAGAGGAGCGGGAGGGCCAACCCGTACAATGAGCAGTTCTTC
clone size: .; J gene: TRBJ2-3; D gene: .; V gene: TRBV2; CDR3 protein: CASRDEGGGTQYF; CDR3 DNA: TGTGCCAGCCGGGACGAAGGTGGGGGAACGCAGTATTTT
clone size: .; J gene: TRBJ2-1; D gene: .; V gene: TRBV29-1; CDR3 protein: CSATTRDLGQFF; CDR3 DNA: TGCAGCGCCACCACACGGGACCTGGGGCAGTTCTTC
clone size: once; J gene: TRBJ2-2; D gene: .; V gene: TRBV18; CDR3 protein: CASSAGTHTGELFF; CDR3 DNA: TGTGCCAGCTCAGCCGGGACACACACCGGGGAGCTGTTTTTT
clone size: .; J gene: TRBJ1-4; D gene: .; V gene: TRBV28; CDR3 protein: CASSLQATNEKLFF; CDR3 DNA: TGTGCCAGCAGTCTACAGGCGACTAATGAAAAACTGTTTTTT
clone size: .; J gene: TRBJ1-2; D gene: .; V gene: TRBV6-6; CDR3 protein: CASSYGQPYGYTF; CDR3 DNA: TGTGCCAGCAGTTACGGCCAGCCCTATGGCTACACCTTC
clone size: .; J gene: TRBJ2-2; D gene: .; V gene: TRBV7-3; CDR3 protein: CASSLTSEVGELFF; CDR3 DNA: TGTGCCAGCAGCTTAACTAGCGAAGTCGGGGAGCTGTTTTTT
clone size: once; J gene: TRBJ1-4; D gene: .; V gene: TRBV7-9; CDR3 protein: CASSSRGGDEKLFF; CDR3 DNA: TGTGCCAGCAGCTCAAGGGGGGGAGATGAAAAACTGTTTTTT
clone size: .; J gene: TRBJ1-2; D gene: TRBD1; V gene: TRBV7-8; CDR3 protein: CASSLNPGTGGDGYTF; CDR3 DNA: TGTGCCAGCAGCTTAAACCCCGGGACAGGGGGCGATGGCTACACCTTC
clone size: .; J gene: TRBJ2-1; D gene: TRBD2; V gene: TRBV5-1; CDR3 protein: CASSLSPSGYNEQFF; CDR3 DNA: TGCGCCAGCAGCTTGAGTCCTAGCGGCTACAATGAGCAGTTCTTC
clone size: .; J gene: TRBJ2-3; D gene: TRBD1; V gene: TRBV5-1; CDR3 protein: CASSLDGRGTDTQYF; CDR3 DNA: TGCGCCAGCAGCTTGGATGGCAGGGGGACAGATACGCAGTATTTT
clone size: .; J gene: TRBJ2-7; D gene: .; V gene: TRBV28; CDR3 protein: CAIQKRGIAYEQYF; CDR3 DNA: TGTGCCATCCAGAAGAGGGGGATTGCCTACGAGCAGTACTTC
clone size: .; J gene: TRBJ2-1; D gene: .; V gene: TRBV10-3; CDR3 protein: CAISESEILVNEQFF; CDR3 DNA: TGTGCCATCAGTGAGTCAGAGATTTTGGTAAATGAGCAGTTCTTC
clone size: .; J gene: TRBJ2-7; D gene: .; V gene: TRBV2; CDR3 protein: CASRSPGTYEQYF; CDR3 DNA: TGTGCCAGCAGATCTCCAGGAACCTACGAGCAGTACTTC
clone size: .; J gene: TRBJ2-3; D gene: .; V gene: TRBV29-1; CDR3 protein: CSARASSTDTQYF; CDR3 DNA: TGCAGCGCCCGGGCTTCTAGCACAGATACGCAGTATTTT
clone size: .; J gene: TRBJ2-1; D gene: TRBD1; V gene: TRBV18; CDR3 protein: CASSLDRVVTYNEQFF; CDR3 DNA: TGTGCCAGCTCACTAGACAGGGTGGTTACCTACAATGAGCAGTTCTTC
clone size: few; J gene: TRBJ1-5; D gene: .; V gene: TRBV7-8; CDR3 protein: CASSFNFAGGGNQPQHF; CDR3 DNA: TGTGCCAGCAGCTTCAATTTCGCTGGGGGCGGCAATCAGCCCCAGCATTTT
clone size: .; J gene: TRBJ2-1; D gene: .; V gene: TRBV30; CDR3 protein: CAWSLTLNSGVNNEQFF; CDR3 DNA: TGTGCCTGGAGTCTGACCCTAAACTCGGGAGTGAACAATGAGCAGTTCTTC
clone size: .; J gene: TRBJ2-5; D gene: .; V gene: TRBV5-1; CDR3 protein: CASSLFAGETQYF; CDR3 DNA: TGCGCCAGCAGCTTGTTTGCTGGAGAGACCCAGTACTTC
clone size: .; J gene: TRBJ2-2; D gene: .; V gene: TRBV28; CDR3 protein: CASSLFGGNTGELFF; CDR3 DNA: TGTGCCAGCAGTTTATTCGGGGGGAACACCGGGGAGCTGTTTTTT
clone size: once; J gene: TRBJ1-4; D gene: .; V gene: TRBV6-5; CDR3 protein: CASSYRATNEKLFF; CDR3 DNA: TGTGCCAGCAGTTACAGGGCAACTAATGAAAAACTGTTTTTT
clone size: once; J gene: TRBJ1-5; D gene: .; V gene: TRBV18; CDR3 protein: CASSPGGAGNQPQHF; CDR3 DNA: TGTGCCAGCTCACCGGGGGGGGCTGGAAATCAGCCCCAGCATTTT
clone size: .; J gene: TRBJ2-7; D gene: .; V gene: TRBV6-1; CDR3 protein: CASGRVDEQYF; CDR3 DNA: TGTGCCAGCGGGCGGGTCGACGAGCAGTACTTC
clone size: .; J gene: TRBJ2-6; D gene: .; V gene: TRBV4-2; CDR3 protein: CASSQGAGISSGANVLTF; CDR3 DNA: TGTGCCAGCAGCCAAGGGGCAGGGATATCGTCTGGGGCCAACGTCCTGACTTTC
clone size: .; J gene: TRBJ2-7; D gene: .; V gene: TRBV5-1; CDR3 protein: CASSLEGTRAYEQYF; CDR3 DNA: TGCGCCAGCAGCTTGGAGGGGACAAGGGCCTACGAGCAGTACTTC
clone size: few; J gene: TRBJ1-1; D gene: TRBD1; V gene: TRBV6-5; CDR3 protein: CASSQRQGEAFF; CDR3 DNA: TGTGCCAGCAGTCAGCGACAGGGTGAAGCTTTCTTT
clone size: once; J gene: TRBJ2-7; D gene: .; V gene: TRBV7-3; CDR3 protein: CASSLSGNNEQYF; CDR3 DNA: TGTGCCAGCAGCTTATCAGGGAACAACGAGCAGTACTTC
clone size: .; J gene: TRBJ1-1; D gene: .; V gene: TRBV9; CDR3 protein: CASSVEPGRDTEAFF; CDR3 DNA: TGTGCCAGCAGCGTAGAACCGGGTCGGGACACTGAAGCTTTCTTT
clone size: .; J gene: TRBJ2-7; D gene: TRBD1; V gene: TRBV4-2; CDR3 protein: CASSQTHGQGAYEQYF; CDR3 DNA: TGTGCCAGCAGCCAAACACATGGACAGGGGGCCTACGAGCAGTACTTC
clone size: few; J gene: TRBJ1-3; D gene: .; V gene: TRBV5-1; CDR3 protein: CASSPDWSRNSGNTIYF; CDR3 DNA: TGCGCCAGCAGCCCTGATTGGAGTAGAAATTCTGGAAACACCATATATTTT
clone size: few; J gene: TRBJ2-5; D gene: .; V gene: TRBV7-6; CDR3 protein: CASSLGQTYGETQYF; CDR3 DNA: TGTGCCAGCAGCTTAGGACAGACCTATGGGGAGACCCAGTACTTC
clone size: .; J gene: TRBJ2-2; D gene: TRBD2; V gene: TRBV5-1; CDR3 protein: CASSWGTSEPGELFF; CDR3 DNA: TGCGCCAGCAGCTGGGGGACTAGCGAACCCGGGGAGCTGTTTTTT
clone size: .; J gene: TRBJ1-4; D gene: TRBD1; V gene: TRBV18; CDR3 protein: CASSSTGDINSSNEKLFF; CDR3 DNA: TGTGCCAGCTCATCAACAGGGGACATCAACTCTTCTAATGAAAAACTGTTTTTT
clone size: .; J gene: TRBJ1-2; D gene: .; V gene: TRBV10-2; CDR3 protein: CASSESSLGGLNYGYTF; CDR3 DNA: TGCGCCAGCAGTGAGTCTTCTTTGGGGGGGCTTAACTATGGCTACACCTTC
clone size: .; J gene: TRBJ1-5; D gene: TRBD1; V gene: TRBV6-1; CDR3 protein: CASSERGDRANQPQHF; CDR3 DNA: TGTGCCAGCAGTGAACGGGGGGACAGAGCAAATCAGCCCCAGCATTTT
clone size: .; J gene: TRBJ1-2; D gene: .; V gene: TRBV28; CDR3 protein: CASSSPNYGYTF; CDR3 DNA: TGTGCCAGCAGTTCTCCCAACTATGGCTACACCTTC
clone size: once; J gene: TRBJ2-1; D gene: .; V gene: TRBV5-4; CDR3 protein: CASSNLLQDNEQFF; CDR3 DNA: TGTGCCAGCAGTAATCTTTTGCAGGACAATGAGCAGTTCTTC
clone size: .; J gene: TRBJ2-2; D gene: .; V gene: TRBV6-1; CDR3 protein: CASSESPRGDFTGELFF; CDR3 DNA: TGTGCCAGCAGTGAGTCCCCCCGGGGAGATTTTACCGGGGAGCTGTTTTTT
clone size: .; J gene: TRBJ1-2; D gene: .; V gene: TRBV7-9; CDR3 protein: CASSASGGGYADGYTF; CDR3 DNA: TGTGCCAGCAGCGCGAGCGGCGGGGGTTACGCGGATGGCTACACCTTC
clone size: once; J gene: TRBJ1-5; D gene: TRBD1; V gene: TRBV7-2; CDR3 protein: CASSLRQGNQPQHF; CDR3 DNA: TGTGCCAGCAGCTTAAGACAGGGGAACCAGCCCCAGCATTTT
clone size: .; J gene: TRBJ2-1; D gene: .; V gene: TRBV21-1; CDR3 protein: CASSLQGAINEQFF; CDR3 DNA: TGTGCCAGCAGCCTCCAGGGGGCCATCAATGAGCAGTTCTTC
clone size: many; J gene: TRBJ2-7; D gene: TRBD1; V gene: TRBV7-3; CDR3 protein: CASSRGTARDEQYF; CDR3 DNA: TGTGCCAGCAGCCGAGGGACAGCTCGGGACGAGCAGTACTTC
clone size: few; J gene: TRBJ1-2; D gene: .; V gene: TRBV5-4; CDR3 protein: CASRPGSLIGDGYTF; CDR3 DNA: TGTGCCAGCCGCCCTGGGAGTTTGATCGGTGATGGCTACACCTTC
clone size: few; J gene: TRBJ2-6; D gene: TRBD1; V gene: TRBV23-1; CDR3 protein: CASSWTGPGANVLTF; CDR3 DNA: TGCGCCAGCAGTTGGACAGGGCCTGGGGCCAACGTCCTGACTTTC
clone size: .; J gene: TRBJ2-3; D gene: .; V gene: TRBV6-5; CDR3 protein: CASSYRLPTDTQYF; CDR3 DNA: TGTGCCAGCAGTTACAGGCTACCCACAGATACGCAGTATTTT
clone size: .; J gene: TRBJ1-3; D gene: .; V gene: TRBV5-1; CDR3 protein: CASSLAGGSGNTIYF; CDR3 DNA: TGCGCCAGCAGCTTGGCCGGGGGGTCTGGAAACACCATATATTTT